This T cell receptor (beta chain) was sequenced for a study of neurological immune-mediated disorders (dated by TCRdb to the late 2010s). With respect to the entire study: Among the 35 or so multiple sclerosis patients, relapsing-remitting MS was present in 31 and secondary progressive MS was present in 3. Using UMI-based sequencing, the study compared peripheral blood TCR-beta repertoires from patients with HTLV-I-associated myelopathy (HAM/TSP), patients with multiple sclerosis, and healthy controls. Longitudinal samples, technical triplicates and paired sorted CD4+ and CD8+ T-cell subsets, alongside PBMC samples, were included among the approximately 100 TCR-beta libraries. The cohort comprised approximately 67 subjects: approximately 15 HAM/TSP patients, 34 multiple sclerosis patients and approximately 20 healthy controls. The investigation overall reported the following: TCR clonal expansion was greatest in HAM/TSP patients and smallest in MS patients, who ranked below even healthy controls. No identical CDR3 amino acid sequences were found to be shared among expanded clones across subjects, suggesting that TCR-beta repertoires were private in all groups. No association of the MS cluster with clinical or MRI features was observed, and the need for larger cohorts was stated by the authors. In a phylogenetic analysis, the repertoires of 18 out of 34 MS patients fell into a single cluster of related CDR3 sequences, pointing to a possible signature at the repertoire level.

This clonotype was counted many times. Its antigen is unknown. No much larger clone exists at a distance of one base, and base qualities are not known. The CDR3 has 14 amino acids, counting the end cysteine and phenylalanine. CDR3 DNA only is kept here, 42 bases in frame from base 1. Looking up the germline V gene yields CDR1 SQVTM and CDR2 ANQGSEA. Trimming at the junction amounts to 0 bases on V and 5 bases on J, and the germline ends lie 13 bases apart. For the unsorted PBMC libraries, 2 million PBMCs were stored in RNAlater at -80 degrees C until RNA extraction and were used to generate the libraries. The multiple sclerosis patients were enrolled in a US clinical protocol that used magnetic resonance imaging to evaluate disease progression. Peripheral blood was subjected to Ficoll-Hypaque density gradient centrifugation to isolate PBMCs, which were then cryopreserved in liquid nitrogen. cDNA was synthesized by template-switch 5'RACE using a primer carrying a 10-nucleotide random unique molecular identifier by which each TCR transcript was tagged. Every sequencing run yielded over 170 million TCR-beta sequences covering 15-18 subjects. Total RNA was extracted with the RNeasy kit. TCR-beta VDJ regions were amplified with primers for the TCR constant region and the 5'RACE anchor, using the KAPA Real-time Library Amplification kit. A first PCR added sample indexes and Illumina adaptors, after which a second PCR increased the library yield. After Ampure bead purification, the TCR product of roughly 650 bp was size-selected on a 2% E-gel SizeSelection system. Before pooling, library quality was assessed on a Bioanalyzer, concentration was determined with Qubit, and library quantification was performed with the Kapa Library Quantification kit. An Illumina HiSeq 2500 sequenced the libraries paired-end 2 x 150 bp. To increase sequence diversity, roughly 23-30% phiX was spiked into each library pool. In the authors' own workflow: The quality-filtered reads were processed with the UMI-based MiGEC pipeline, whose error correction step removed more than 80% of the raw TCR sequences. VDJ genes were aligned to IMGT germline references, and clonotypes were defined by unique CDR3 amino acid sequence plus V-J genes. Clonal expansion, Shannon diversity and CDR3 relatedness were evaluated with VDJtools (CalcPairwiseDistances, ClusterSamples), while phylogenetic trees were built in CLCbio workbench. Using coefficient-of-variation modelling across technical triplicates, the study counted a clone as expanded if it had at least 8 unique UMIs. The raw public reads went through TCRdb reprocessing: fastp at Q25, MiXCR clone calling, in-frame beta chains kept. All rows with the same CDR3 protein become a single entry with the most common DNA and genes. The V and J calls and clone size are TCRdb's, not the authors'. Recorded for this sample are about 33,000 distinct CDR3 sequences; about 1.4% of them occurred a single time. Together, the top ten hold around 8.8% of the sample.

The chain employs TRBV29-1 and TRBJ1-2, and possibly TRBD1, on 5 matching bases. The sample was PBMCs. The clonotype comes from a woman aged 25 to 39 with multiple sclerosis. In nucleotides, the sequence is TGCAGCGTTGAAGATCTTCGTGGGGGTTATGGCTACACCTTC. It is translated as CSVEDLRGGYGYTF.